One and the same sample provided the 27 T cell receptor beta chains below, sequenced in a study of graft-versus-host responses after intestinal transplantation. Antigens of these TCRs are unknown. Method: immunoSEQ multiplex PCR; TCRdb's copy keeps in-frame clones and lacks some. The sample shows 80,000 to 85,000 clones, 75% to 95% of them seen only once. This specimen was unstimulated CD4+ T cells sorted from spleen or lymph node cells, taken before intestinal transplant. These receptors originate from a human donor who received an intestinal transplant.

The chain links TRBV30 to TRBJ1-3; maybe TRBD1 (6 bases). V lost 4 bases to trimming and J lost 4 bases, with 17 bases between them. From germline, CDR1 is GTSNPN and CDR2 SVGIG (reference sequence). CDR3 length equals 15 residues. CDR3 DNA: TGTGCCTGGACAGAACAGCCAGGGGCCGGAAACACCATATATTTT. Protein sequence: CAWTEQPGAGNTIYF.

The chain recombines TRBV21-1 with TRBJ2-7; no check of the table's D call, TRBD1, against the DNA was made. TRBV21-1 represents a pseudogene. The CDR3 sequence is 17 residues long. In DNA, the CDR3 is TGTGCCAGCAGCAAAAGAGAGGGGACAGGGGCCAACTACGAGCAGTACTTC. This gives the protein CASSKREGTGANYEQYF.

The rearrangement uses TRBV29-1 and TRBJ1-3; D unresolved. The CDR3 has 12 amino acids. Looked up from germline, CDR1 is SQVTM and CDR2 is ANQGSEA. V lost 0 bases to trimming and J lost 6 bases, with 6 bases between them. The CDR3 DNA reads as TGCAGCGTTGAAGATGTTCTAAACACCATATATTTT. Amino acids: CSVEDVLNTIYF.

The chain uses TRBV15 and TRBJ2-1; 11 bases are a match to TRBD1. The length of the CDR3 is 15 residues. With V trimmed by 5 bases and J by 4 bases, 4 bases remained unmatched. Germline CDR1 is LNHNV and CDR2 is YYDKDF (reference sequence). DNA of the CDR3: TGTGCCACCAGCCGCGGGACAGGGGGGTACAATGAGCAGTTCTTC. Protein product: CATSRGTGGYNEQFF. Complete variable domain (other parts from reference TRBV15 and TRBJ2-1): DAMVIQNPRYQVTQFGKPVTLSCSQTLNHNVMYWYQQKSSQAPKLLFHYYDKDFNNEADTPDNFQSRRPNTSFCFLDIRSPGLGDTAMYLCATSRGTGGYNEQFFGPGTRLTVL.

DNA for the CDR3: TGTGCCAGCAGCTTCGAAGGGGCGGGGGGCAATGAGCAGTTCTTC. Protein product: CASSFEGAGGNEQFF. The chain employs TRBV5-6 and TRBJ2-1, with 8 bases aligning to TRBD2. CDR3 length equals 15 residues. J was trimmed by 6 bases and V by 2 bases; bases with no gene match: 7. CDR1 SGHDT and CDR2 YYEEEE come from the germline V gene.

V is TRBV19 and J is TRBJ1-5; 10 positions agree with TRBD1. The CDR3 runs to 14 residues. Germline CDR1 and CDR2: LNHDA and SQIVND (reference sequence). The trim removed 3 bases at V and 5 bases at J, leaving 1 base unmatched. The chain's CDR3 is CASSIGQGDQPQHF. The DNA of the CDR3 is TGTGCCAGTAGTATCGGACAGGGGGATCAGCCCCAGCATTTT.

This clone was seen just once. The chain recombines TRBV5-1 with TRBJ1-2, with TRBD1 identical over 7 bases. The V gene end was trimmed by 4 bases and the J gene end by 2 bases; junction bases not matched to a gene: 8. The length of the CDR3 is 15 residues. Germline V gives CDR1 SGHRS, CDR2 YFSETQ. The CDR3 spells CASSPYRGVNYGYTF. CDR3 coding DNA: TGCGCCAGCAGCCCGTACAGGGGAGTGAACTATGGCTACACCTTC.

The chain links TRBV7-2 to TRBJ1-1, with D perhaps matching TRBD1 (6 bases). V shed 5 bases and J shed 2 bases, with 9 bases lying between them. Germline values: CDR1 SGHTA, CDR2 FQGNSA. The CDR3 runs to 13 residues. As DNA, the CDR3 is TGTGCCAGCAGCAAGGGGGTTAACACTGAAGCTTTCTTT. Translation: CASSKGVNTEAFF.

This clone was observed a few times. V is TRBV10-2 and J is TRBJ2-4; D is possibly TRBD2 (5 bases). Trimming cost V 8 bases and J 7 bases, with 15 bases left between them. The germline V gene encodes CDR1 WSHSY and CDR2 SAAADI. The CDR3 spans 13 residues. The DNA of the CDR3 is TGCGCCAGCGGCTCCCCATCGGGGAACATTCAGTACTTC. It codes for CASGSPSGNIQYF.

The chain links TRBV7-9 to TRBJ2-1; 7 positions match TRBD2. The CDR3 totals 14 residues. The ends lost 6 bases at V and 0 bases at J; junction bases unmatched: 2. The V gene's germline CDR1 is SEHNR and CDR2 FQNEAQ (reference sequence). The CDR3 here is CASSGGGSYNEQFF. Here the CDR3 DNA reads TGTGCCAGCAGTGGGGGGGGCTCCTACAATGAGCAGTTCTTC.

This clone was detected once. The chain links TRBV9 to TRBJ1-1, with 7 bases aligning to TRBD1. CDR1 is SGDLS and CDR2 is YYNGEE in the germline V gene. The length of the CDR3 is 14 residues. Trimming at V came to 5 bases and at J to 2 bases, leaving 6 bases not matched to a gene. The CDR3 coding sequence is TGTGCCAGCAGAAGGGACAGCCTTAACACTGAAGCTTTCTTT. It translates to CASRRDSLNTEAFF. The whole variable domain, remainder taken from reference TRBV9 and TRBJ1-1, is DSGVTQTPKHLITATGQRVTLRCSPRSGDLSVYWYQQSLDQGLQFLIQYYNGEERAKGNILERFSAQQFPDLHSELNLSSLELGDSALYFCASRRDSLNTEAFFGQGTRLTVV.

The chain carries TRBV2 and TRBJ1-5; tentative D call: TRBD1 (6 bases). Trimming stripped 3 bases from V and 4 bases from J, with 13 bases between. Germline values: CDR1 SNHLY, CDR2 FYNNEI. This CDR3 region has 15 residues. The CDR3, as DNA: TGTGCCAGCAGTGAGACAGGTATGGGGAATCAGCCCCAGCATTTT. This encodes CASSETGMGNQPQHF.

The gene calls are TRBV18 and TRBJ1-1; maybe TRBD1 (6 bases). The CDR3 runs to 14 residues. The V gene lost 2 bases and the J gene lost 6 bases, with 13 bases spanning the gap. Germline V CDR1 and CDR2: KGHSH, LQKENI. DNA of the CDR3: TGTGCCAGCTCACCAGGTCTGGGGGCCGCTGAAGCTTTCTTT. Its translation is CASSPGLGAAEAFF.

This chain connects TRBV5-6 to TRBJ2-1; 8 positions match TRBD1. The CDR3 consists of 16 residues. CDR1 SGHDT and CDR2 YYEEEE come from the germline V gene. V trimming: 1 base; J trimming: 4 bases; junction bases outside the gene matches: 7. For the CDR3, the DNA is TGTGCCAGCAGCTTGAGGACAGGGCTCGGATACAATGAGCAGTTCTTC. Protein sequence: CASSLRTGLGYNEQFF. The variable domain in full, with the rest retrieved from reference TRBV5-6 and TRBJ2-1, is DAGVTQSPTHLIKTRGQQVTLRCSPKSGHDTVSWYQQALGQGPQFIFQYYEEEERQRGNFPDRFSGHQFPNYSSELNVNALLLGDSALYLCASSLRTGLGYNEQFFGPGTRLTVL.

V usage is TRBV27 and J usage is TRBJ2-7; TRBD1 is a possible D gene (6 bases). Trimming cost V 3 bases and J 2 bases, with 17 bases left between them. Germline V lookup: CDR1 MNHEY, CDR2 SMNVEV (reference sequence). The CDR3 is 16 residues long. The CDR3 region has the DNA TGTGCCAGCAGTTTCGGTTGGGGTGCAGGGGCCTACGAGCAGTACTTC. Its translation: CASSFGWGAGAYEQYF.

The chain joins TRBV15 to TRBJ1-1; perhaps TRBD1 as D (6 bases). V was pared by 0 bases and J by 2 bases, with 10 bases between. Germline V gene sequence: CDR1 LNHNV, CDR2 YYDKDF (reference sequence). The CDR3 covers 15 residues. In nucleotides, the CDR3 is TGTGCCACCAGCAGAGATTTACAGGGAAACACTGAAGCTTTCTTT. Translation: CATSRDLQGNTEAFF.

This clone was found once. The V gene is TRBV18, the J gene TRBJ2-3, with D perhaps matching TRBD2 (6 bases). The CDR3 spans 16 residues. V was shortened by 1 base and J by 0 bases, with 11 bases between the two germline ends. The germline CDR1 and CDR2 sequences are KGHSH and LQKENI. CDR3 amino acids: CASSPLAGLSTDTQYF. As DNA, the CDR3 is TGTGCCAGCTCACCACTGGCGGGGCTAAGCACAGATACGCAGTATTTT.

V and J are TRBV30 and TRBJ1-5; D possibly corresponds to TRBD1 (6 bases). This CDR3 has 15 residues. Germline loops: CDR1 GTSNPN, CDR2 SVGIG (reference sequence). The V and J ends lost 2 bases and 1 base respectively, with 12 bases between them. Here the CDR3 reads CAWSYGQLSNQPQHF. CDR3 coding DNA: TGTGCCTGGAGTTACGGACAGTTAAGCAATCAGCCCCAGCATTTT.

This chain joins TRBV6-4 and TRBJ2-3; perhaps TRBD2 as D (6 bases). The germline gives CDR1 MRHNA, CDR2 SNTAGT. The CDR3 length is 15 residues. The ends were cut back, 6 bases at V and 0 bases at J, with 13 bases in the middle. The CDR3 nucleotides read TGTGCCAGCAGCACCGGGACTTCCAGCACAGATACGCAGTATTTT. Translated: CASSTGTSSTDTQYF.

This chain connects TRBV18 to TRBJ1-6; no definite D call. This CDR3 spans 15 amino acids. Trimming removed 1 base at V and 6 bases at J, with 10 bases between. Germline values: CDR1 KGHSH, CDR2 LQKENI. The CDR3 sequence: CASSPRQTPNSPLHF. The CDR3 DNA reads as TGTGCCAGCTCACCACGGCAGACACCTAATTCACCCCTCCACTTT. The full variable domain, rest sourced from reference TRBV18 and TRBJ1-6, is NAGVMQNPRHLVRRRGQEARLRCSPMKGHSHVYWYRQLPEEGLKFMVYLQKENIIDESGMPKERFSAEFPKEGPSILRIQQVVRGDSAAYFCASSPRQTPNSPLHFGNGTRLTVT.

The CDR3 nucleotides are TGTGCTAGTGGTTTGGGACAGGGCGATGGCTACACCTTC. Translating gives CASGLGQGDGYTF. The gene calls are TRBV12-5 and TRBJ1-2, with 7 bases fitting TRBD1. The length of the CDR3 is 13 residues. Germline V lookup: CDR1 LGHNT, CDR2 FRNRAP. V lost 1 base, J lost 6 bases, and 2 bases stayed unmatched.

V usage is TRBV7-2 and J usage is TRBJ2-3; TRBD2 aligns across 10 bases. The length of the CDR3 is 16 residues. With V trimmed by 6 bases and J by 5 bases, 11 bases remained unmatched. Germline CDR1 reads SGHTA; CDR2 reads FQGNSA. CDR3 nucleotide sequence: TGTGCCAGCAGGATAAGGCCTAGCGGGGGAGGAGATACGCAGTATTTT. Its protein is CASRIRPSGGGDTQYF.

This clone has just a few counts. The chain couples TRBV7-9 to TRBJ1-6, with D maybe TRBD1 (6 bases). V was cut by 5 bases and J by 10 bases, with 21 bases left in between. Germline assignment: CDR1 SEHNR and CDR2 FQNEAQ (reference sequence). This CDR3 spans 16 amino acids. This CDR3 is CASSPEGLTGRSPLHF. The CDR3 nucleotides read TGTGCCAGCAGCCCCGAAGGTCTTACAGGGCGATCACCCCTCCACTTT.

V usage is TRBV6-5 and J usage is TRBJ2-7, with D tentatively TRBD1 (6 bases). Germline values: CDR1 MNHEY, CDR2 SVGAGI. The ends were cut back, 6 bases at V and 2 bases at J, with 17 bases in the middle. The CDR3 consists of 15 residues. CDR3 region: CASRPDRTLPYEQYF. The CDR3 DNA reads TGTGCCAGCAGGCCCGACAGGACTTTACCCTACGAGCAGTACTTC.

This rearrangement joins TRBV10-1 to TRBJ2-1, with a weak D call TRBD2 (5 bases). From germline, CDR1 is WNHNN and CDR2 SYGVQD (reference sequence). The CDR3 sequence is 13 residues long. Between the trimmed V and J ends, which lost 2 bases and 10 bases, there was a span of 12 bases. The CDR3 nucleotides read TGCGCCAGCAGTGAGGCCCGGGGTGGGGAGCAGTTCTTC. Residues: CASSEARGGEQFF.

The rearrangement uses TRBV7-9 and TRBJ1-1; 7 bases are a match to TRBD1. The J segment lost 4 bases and the V segment lost 3 bases, leaving 5 bases of the junction unmatched. Germline lookup yields CDR1 SEHNR and CDR2 FQNEAQ (reference sequence). This CDR3 contains 14 residues. The CDR3 sequence is CASSFTQGGTEAFF. As DNA, the CDR3 is TGTGCCAGCAGCTTCACTCAGGGGGGCACTGAAGCTTTCTTT.

This sequence joins TRBV5-6 and TRBJ2-2; 9 bases are a match to TRBD1. The CDR3 extends over 17 amino acids. V trimming: 4 bases; J trimming: 4 bases; junction bases outside the gene matches: 11. Germline V gene sequence: CDR1 SGHDT, CDR2 YYEEEE. The CDR3: CASSPWKGQGTTGELFF. In nucleotides, the CDR3 is TGTGCCAGCAGCCCATGGAAGGGACAGGGTACCACCGGGGAGCTGTTTTTT.